This passage covers 26 T cell receptor beta chains from one sample sequenced in a study of identical twins. MiXCR was run by TCRdb on the 5' RACE reads, yielding one entry per CDR3 protein. The sample has under 250,000 distinct CDR3 sequences, less than 9.5% seen once. Material: memory (CD45RO+) T cells sorted from blood. Source of these receptors: a woman younger than 30 in good health.

The chain carries TRBV6-4 and TRBJ1-4, with 7 bases matching TRBD1. The CDR3 is 14 amino acids. V lost 5 bases to trimming and J lost 8 bases; unmatched junction nucleotides: 8. From germline, CDR1 is MRHNA and CDR2 SNTAGT. The chain's CDR3 is CASSPTGEGEKLFF. The CDR3 coding sequence is TGTGCCAGCAGTCCAACAGGGGAAGGCGAAAAACTGTTTTTT.

This chain joins TRBV20-1 and TRBJ2-6; TRBD1 is a possible D gene (7 bases). Germline V gives CDR1 DFQATT, CDR2 SNEGSKA (reference sequence). There are 16 residues in the CDR3. The germline V and J ends were trimmed by 4 bases and 0 bases, with 13 bases remaining between them. The CDR3 loop reads CSAISQGGSGANVLTF. CDR3 sequence (DNA): TGCAGTGCTATTTCTCAGGGGGGCTCTGGGGCCAACGTCCTGACTTTC.

At least ten counts were recorded for this clonotype. The rearrangement uses TRBV18 and TRBJ1-5, with 8 nucleotides matching TRBD1. There are 21 residues in the CDR3. V lost 8 bases to trimming and J lost 2 bases; unmatched junction nucleotides: 26. The germline CDR1 and CDR2 sequences are KGHSH and LQKENI. CDR3 protein: CASPPNRGSSGGDDGNQPQHF. The CDR3 DNA sequence: TGTGCCAGCCCGCCGAACCGAGGGTCCTCAGGGGGCGACGATGGCAATCAGCCCCAGCATTTT.

This clonotype appeared many times. V gene TRBV15 combines with J gene TRBJ1-2; D is uncertain. Germline CDR1 reads LNHNV; CDR2 reads YYDKDF (reference sequence). Trimming removed 0 bases at V and 11 bases at J, with 10 bases between. The CDR3 runs to 12 residues. The CDR3 bases are TGTGCCACCAGCAGAGATGGGTATCGTTACACCTTC. Residues: CATSRDGYRYTF.

A few counts support this clonotype. The CDR3 spells CASRSLGSVETQYF. Written as DNA, the CDR3 is TGTGCCAGCCGTTCACTAGGGAGCGTGGAGACCCAGTACTTC. The rearrangement joins TRBV2 to TRBJ2-5, with D possibly matching TRBD2 (5 bases). CDR3 length: 14 residues. Trimming removed 8 bases from V and 5 bases from J, with 18 bases in between. Germline V gene data show CDR1 as SNHLY and CDR2 as FYNNEI. The entire variable domain, with the rest obtained from reference TRBV2 and TRBJ2-5, is as follows: EPEVTQTPSHQVTQMGQEVILRCVPISNHLYFYWYRQILGQKVEFLVSFYNNEISEKSEIFDDQFSVERPDGSNFTLKIRSTKLEDSAMYFCASRSLGSVETQYFGPGTRLLVL.

V is TRBV20-1 and J is TRBJ2-5; D perhaps matches TRBD1 (5 bases). CDR1 and CDR2 (germline): DFQATT, SNEGSKA (reference sequence). V lost 2 bases and J 2 bases, leaving 9 bases between the germline ends. The CDR3 consists of 13 residues. CDR3 loop: CSARSTGQETQYF. CDR3 DNA sequence: TGCAGTGCTAGAAGTACAGGACAAGAGACCCAGTACTTC.

This clonotype was seen only a few times. J is TRBJ1-1 and V is TRBV10-3; no clear D gene. CDR3 size: 15 residues. The V and J ends lost 4 bases and 5 bases respectively, with 17 bases between them. Germline CDR1 and CDR2: ENHRY and SYGVKD. Here the CDR3 reads CAISVHGHRRTEAFF. The CDR3 DNA follows: TGTGCCATCAGTGTTCACGGGCACAGAAGAACTGAAGCTTTCTTT.

V and J are TRBV6-1 and TRBJ2-7; maybe TRBD1 (6 bases). Germline V gene sequence: CDR1 MNHNS, CDR2 SASEGT. V was cut by 7 bases and J by 7 bases, with 17 bases left in between. CDR3 length equals 13 residues. CDR3 DNA sequence: TGTGCCAGCAATATCCAGGGGAATGGGGAGCAGTACTTC. Protein: CASNIQGNGEQYF.

This clonotype was observed many times. This rearrangement joins TRBV5-1 to TRBJ2-5, with 9 bases matching TRBD1. This CDR3 has 16 residues. The trim removed 0 bases at V and 7 bases at J, leaving 10 bases unmatched. Germline CDR1 SGHRS, CDR2 YFSETQ. CDR3 nucleotides: TGCGCCAGCAGCTTGGCCGAACAGGGGGCTTGGGGGACCCAGTACTTC. Translated: CASSLAEQGAWGTQYF.

The chain recombines TRBV6-1 with TRBJ1-1, with 9 bases that match TRBD1. The CDR3 consists of 18 residues. V was clipped by 4 bases and J by 0 bases; unmatched bases: 12. Germline V gene data show CDR1 as MNHNS and CDR2 as SASEGT. CDR3 DNA: TGTGCCAGCAGTGCTGGGACAGGGCAGGGGGGGATGAACACTGAAGCTTTCTTT. It is translated as CASSAGTGQGGMNTEAFF.

The V call is TRBV28, the J call TRBJ2-7, with TRBD2 as a possible D gene (6 bases). The CDR3 runs to 14 residues. Germline CDR1 is MDHEN and CDR2 is SYDVKM. The ends were cut back, 1 base at V and 7 bases at J, with 14 bases in the middle. The CDR3 reads CASSLSGGWEEQYF. As DNA, the CDR3 is TGTGCCAGCAGTTTATCCGGGGGATGGGAAGAGCAGTACTTC.

The chain recombines TRBV10-3 with TRBJ2-7; no definite D call. V was pared by 2 bases and J by 3 bases, with 8 bases between. The germline V gene encodes CDR1 ENHRY and CDR2 SYGVKD. The CDR3 has 13 residues. CDR3 bases: TGTGCCATCAGTGAGCCCATTTTCTACGAGCAGTACTTC. Residues: CAISEPIFYEQYF.

The chain has TRBV5-1 and TRBJ1-2, with 11 positions matching TRBD1. The CDR3 extends over 16 amino acids. Trimming took 2 bases from V and 7 from J; bases not matched to a gene: 10. Germline V gene data show CDR1 as SGHRS and CDR2 as YFSETQ. The CDR3 sequence: CASSLTTGQGAVGYTF. In nucleotides, the CDR3 is TGCGCCAGCAGCTTAACTACTGGACAGGGGGCCGTTGGCTACACCTTC.

The table lists this clonotype with a few counts. The chain is built from TRBV20-1 and TRBJ2-1; 13 bases map to TRBD2. The ends lost 1 base at V and 7 bases at J; junction bases unmatched: 7. Germline-derived CDR1 and CDR2 are DFQATT and SNEGSKA (reference sequence). The CDR3 extends over 16 amino acids. CDR3 coding DNA: TGCAGTGCTAGAGGAGGACTAGCGGGAGAACTTAATGAGCAGTTCTTC. It specifies CSARGGLAGELNEQFF.

The chain combines TRBV9 with TRBJ1-1, with D possibly TRBD1 on 6 matching bases. Germline CDR1 SGDLS, CDR2 YYNGEE. The CDR3 is 16 amino acids. The V gene lost 4 bases and the J gene lost 2 bases, with 18 bases spanning the gap. DNA for the CDR3: TGTGCCAGCAGCCCGAGGGAGGGGGGGTATAACACTGAAGCTTTCTTT. It encodes CASSPREGGYNTEAFF.

This clonotype was picked up a small number of times. The chain links TRBV7-2 to TRBJ2-7, with 13 bases aligning to TRBD2. Germline V gene data show CDR1 as SGHTA and CDR2 as FQGNSA. The V and J ends lost 4 bases and 3 bases, in that order; junction bases with no gene match: 3. The length of the CDR3 is 15 residues. CDR3 coding DNA: TGTGCCAGCAGCTATTGGACTAGCGGGAGCTACGAGCAGTACTTC. As protein: CASSYWTSGSYEQYF. Full variable domain (rest looked up from reference TRBV7-2 and TRBJ2-7): GAGVSQSPSNKVTEKGKDVELRCDPISGHTALYWYRQSLGQGLEFLIYFQGNSAPDKSGLPSDRFSAERTGGSVSTLTIQRTQQEDSAVYLCASSYWTSGSYEQYFGPGTRLTVT.

The chain links TRBV20-1 to TRBJ2-7, with TRBD1 matching 9 bases. Germline CDR1 is DFQATT and CDR2 is SNEGSKA (reference sequence). J gave up 4 bases and V 3 bases, and 10 bases lay outside the gene matches. The CDR3 totals 15 residues. This CDR3 reads CSASPGTGRAYEQYF. Written as DNA, the CDR3 is TGCAGTGCTAGCCCCGGGACAGGGAGGGCGTACGAGCAGTACTTC.

The gene calls are TRBV29-1 and TRBJ2-3, with TRBD2 matching over 11 bases. The germline CDR1 and CDR2 sequences are SQVTM and ANQGSEA. The length of the CDR3 is 12 residues. The trim removed 7 bases at V and 9 bases at J, leaving 6 bases unmatched. For the CDR3, the DNA is TGCAGCGAACGACTAGCGGGACCCACGCAGTATTTT. Translation: CSERLAGPTQYF.

This chain links TRBV20-1 with TRBJ2-1, with D maybe TRBD2 (5 bases). The length of the CDR3 is 14 residues. Germline CDR1 DFQATT, CDR2 SNEGSKA (reference sequence). Trimming took 7 bases from V and 0 from J, leaving 13 bases between them. CDR3 sequence reads: CSVGSRGSYNEQFF. The CDR3 DNA sequence: TGCAGTGTTGGGAGCCGGGGCTCCTACAATGAGCAGTTCTTC.

This clonotype has at least ten counts. CDR3 residues: CASNSVPRDTDTQYF. The CDR3 nucleotides read TGCGCCAGCAACTCCGTCCCACGAGACACAGATACGCAGTATTTT. This rearrangement joins TRBV5-1 to TRBJ2-3; D gene uncertain. The CDR3 is 15 amino acids. The germline V and J ends were trimmed by 6 bases and 2 bases, with 16 bases remaining between them. Per germline, CDR1 SGHRS and CDR2 YFSETQ.

This chain connects TRBV18 to TRBJ1-1; no reliable D call. V was trimmed by 1 base and J by 0 bases, leaving 9 bases between them. CDR1 and CDR2 from the germline V gene are KGHSH and LQKENI. The CDR3 has 15 residues. The CDR3 DNA reads as TGTGCCAGCTCACCACTAGGCAGGCTGAACACTGAAGCTTTCTTT. Protein: CASSPLGRLNTEAFF.

CDR3 sequence: CASSGGGGTDTQYF. The CDR3 DNA follows: TGTGCCAGCAGTGGAGGGGGGGGCACAGATACGCAGTATTTT. V gene TRBV6-2 or TRBV6-3 combines with J gene TRBJ2-3; a possible D gene is TRBD2 (7 bases). This CDR3 has 14 residues. The V gene's germline CDR1 is MNHEY and CDR2 SVGEGT. V lost 5 bases and J 1 base, leaving 10 bases between the germline ends.

The sample holds one count of this clonotype. The chain couples TRBV7-2 to TRBJ2-1; tentative D call: TRBD2 (6 bases). This CDR3 region has 13 residues. Deletions cut 1 base from V and 9 bases from J, with 10 bases between. Per the germline V gene, CDR1 is SGHTA and CDR2 is FQGNSA. The CDR3 sequence: CASSLVSGVEQFF. The DNA for the CDR3 is TGTGCCAGCAGCTTAGTTAGCGGAGTTGAGCAGTTCTTC.

This clonotype occurred many times. The genes are TRBV20-1 and TRBJ2-5, with TRBD2 matching 7 bases. Trimming cost V 5 bases and J 1 base; bases outside gene matches: 7. CDR1 DFQATT and CDR2 SNEGSKA come from the germline V gene (reference sequence). This CDR3 has 14 amino acids. The chain's CDR3 is CSALRVAGQETQYF. In DNA, the CDR3 is TGCAGTGCTTTACGGGTAGCGGGCCAAGAGACCCAGTACTTC.

Many counts were recorded for this clonotype. The rearrangement links TRBV6-5 to TRBJ2-5; 13 nucleotides align to TRBD2. Trimming cost V 4 bases and J 4 bases; bases outside gene matches: 3. Per germline, CDR1 MNHEY and CDR2 SVGAGI. There are 15 residues in the CDR3. The CDR3 sequence is CASSSGTSGIETQYF. For the CDR3, the DNA is TGTGCCAGCAGTTCTGGGACTAGCGGGATAGAGACCCAGTACTTC.

This clonotype was seen more than once but under ten times. The chain combines TRBV12-3 or TRBV12-4 with TRBJ2-1, with D hard to call. The CDR3 loop spans 12 amino acids. V shed 6 bases and J shed 5 bases, with 8 bases lying between them. DNA for the CDR3: TGTGCCAGCAGCCTCACCCACAATGAGCAGTTCTTC. Translation gives CASSLTHNEQFF.